This T cell receptor beta chain was sequenced during a study of Graves' ophthalmopathy and Graves' hyperthyroidism. General observations from the study: Blood samples also showed most expanded thyroid clonotypes exceeding 0.001 frequency.

From germline, CDR1 is SEHNR and CDR2 FQNEAQ (reference sequence). Trimming removed 5 bases from V and 1 base from J, with 14 bases in between. This CDR3 spans 16 amino acids. Turning to this clonotype: Its antigen is unknown.

RNA transcripts were the source from which TCR beta CDR3 regions were amplified. The first-round RT-PCR employed HTBI primers together with the Qiagen OneStep RT-PCR kit. A multiplex PCR was then performed as the second round. TCRdb processed the multiplex PCR reads anew with MiXCR; each CDR3 protein has one entry. The table lists 600,000 to 950,000 distinct CDR3 sequences, about 44% of them singletons. The source is an adult man with Graves' ophthalmopathy. This chain uses TRBV7-9 with TRBJ2-2, with a possible D match to TRBD1 (6 bases). Material for sequencing was peripheral blood. CDR3 sequence: CASSPTAGENTGELFF. CDR3 DNA: TGTGCCAGCAGCCCGACGGCAGGGGAGAACACCGGGGAGCTGTTTTTT.